These 18 T cell receptor beta chains were all obtained from the same sample, sequenced in a study of blood T cell repertoires in COVID-19. Measured with immunoSEQ multiplex PCR; TCRdb has only the in-frame clones, and not every one. In the table there are a few hundred thousand clones, around 85% of which are singletons. The sequencing input was PBMCs or T cells enriched from blood (not recorded which). The receptors here all came from a man aged 25-40 years who had recovered from COVID-19.

This clone was recorded only once. This rearrangement joins TRBV11-2 to TRBJ2-1; 12 bases map to TRBD2. The CDR3 is made up of 18 amino acids. Germline CDR1 reads SGHAT; CDR2 reads FQNNGV. V dropped 1 base and J dropped 4; count of bases not matched to a gene: 8. CDR3 region: CASSLGLAGALVYNEQFF. CDR3 nucleotides: TGTGCCAGCAGCTTAGGACTAGCGGGGGCCCTCGTTTACAATGAGCAGTTCTTC. The variable domain in full, completed from reference TRBV11-2 and TRBJ2-1, reads EAGVAQSPRYKIIEKRQSVAFWCNPISGHATLYWYQQILGQGPKLLIQFQNNGVVDDSQLPKDRFSAERLKGVDSTLKIQPAKLEDSAVYLCASSLGLAGALVYNEQFFGPGTRLTVL.

Note on this clone: Within the sample, other DNA sequences also encode this same CDR3. The chain joins TRBV3-1 (or the pseudogene TRBV3-2) to TRBJ1-6; no firm D call. The length of the CDR3 is 12 residues. Trimming took 3 bases from V and 6 from J, leaving 3 bases between them. Germline V gene sequence: CDR1 LGHDT, CDR2 YNNKEL (reference sequence). The CDR3 nucleotides read TGTGCCAGCAGCCAGGCTAATTCACCCCTCCACTTT. This gives the protein CASSQANSPLHF.

The genes are TRBV28 and TRBJ1-1; 8 positions match TRBD1. The V and J ends lost 5 bases and 4 bases, in that order; junction bases with no gene match: 3. The CDR3 length is 13 residues. Germline CDR1 is MDHEN and CDR2 is SYDVKM. The CDR3 DNA sequence: TGTGCCAGCAGTGGCACAGGGGGCACTGAAGCTTTCTTT. Its translation is CASSGTGGTEAFF.

The CDR3 here is CASSPTRQIRNTEAFF. The CDR3 nucleotides read TGTGCCAGCAGCCCCACCCGACAGATTCGAAACACTGAAGCTTTCTTT. This rearrangement joins TRBV6-2 or TRBV6-3 to TRBJ1-1; a possible D gene is TRBD1 (5 bases). Trimming removed 6 bases from V and 2 bases from J, with 19 bases in between. The CDR3 extends over 16 amino acids. Germline CDR1 is MNHEY and CDR2 is SVGEGT.

As for this clone: The sample holds other DNA sequences that translate to the same CDR3. V is TRBV4-3 and J is TRBJ2-1; D is uncertain. The CDR3 is 14 amino acids. Trimming shortened V by 0 bases and J by 7 bases, and 10 bases separated the two germline ends. The germline V gene encodes CDR1 LGHNA and CDR2 YSLEER. CDR3 coding DNA: TGCGCCAGCAGCCAAGATCCCGCCCGGAATGAGCAGTTCTTC. This gives the protein CASSQDPARNEQFF.

V usage is TRBV19 and J usage is TRBJ2-7, with D perhaps TRBD1 (6 bases). The CDR3 extends over 13 amino acids. The V and J ends lost 5 bases and 4 bases respectively, with 12 bases between them. Germline values: CDR1 LNHDA, CDR2 SQIVND (reference sequence). The CDR3 region is CASSERGSYEQYF. CDR3 DNA: TGTGCCAGTAGTGAGAGGGGGAGTTACGAGCAGTACTTC.

The J gene is TRBJ1-2, the V gene TRBV6-5; D remains unclear. The CDR3 runs 14 residues. The V and J ends lost 1 base and 8 bases respectively, with 14 bases between them. CDR1 is MNHEY and CDR2 is SVGAGI in the germline V gene. Here the CDR3 reads CASSYYRGSEGYTF. CDR3 bases: TGTGCCAGCAGTTACTACCGGGGATCGGAGGGCTACACCTTC.

The rearrangement uses TRBV5-6 and TRBJ1-2; D perhaps matches TRBD1 (5 bases). This CDR3 is built from 15 residues. Germline V gives CDR1 SGHDT, CDR2 YYEEEE. V lost 6 bases and J 4 bases, leaving 19 bases between the germline ends. The CDR3 DNA sequence: TGTGCCAGCATCCCCAAAGGGGCACCTGGCTATGGCTACACCTTC. This sequence encodes CASIPKGAPGYGYTF.

The chain is built from TRBV27 and TRBJ2-7; D might be TRBD1 (5 bases). Trimming pared 2 bases from V and 2 bases from J, leaving 13 bases between. Germline assignment: CDR1 MNHEY and CDR2 SMNVEV (reference sequence). This CDR3 has 15 residues. CDR3 bases: TGTGCCAGCAGTTTAGGTTTAGGGGCTCCCTACGAGCAGTACTTC. It translates to CASSLGLGAPYEQYF.

This rearrangement joins TRBV2 to TRBJ1-6, with D possibly being TRBD1 (5 bases). The ends were cut back, 8 bases at V and 9 bases at J, with 17 bases in the middle. The length of the CDR3 is 14 residues. Germline CDR1 and CDR2: SNHLY and FYNNEI. The CDR3 DNA reads as TGTGCCAGCGTACCCTCCAGGGCAGGTTCACCCCTCCACTTT. This sequence encodes CASVPSRAGSPLHF.

This chain uses TRBV27 with TRBJ2-2; TRBD2 aligns across 8 bases. The CDR3 runs 16 residues. Germline CDR1 reads MNHEY; CDR2 reads SMNVEV (reference sequence). Trimming at V came to 3 bases and at J to 7 bases, leaving 10 bases not matched to a gene. The CDR3 here is CASSLGAGGKSGELFF. The CDR3 coding sequence is TGTGCCAGCAGTTTGGGCGCGGGGGGCAAAAGCGGGGAGCTGTTTTTT.

The gene calls are TRBV18 and TRBJ2-4, with 14 nucleotides matching TRBD2. Germline CDR1 reads KGHSH; CDR2 reads LQKENI. Trimming removed 5 bases from V and 2 bases from J; junction bases left unmatched: 2. The CDR3 length is 16 residues. The CDR3 region is CASSGTSGRSKNIQYF. The DNA of the CDR3 is TGTGCCAGCTCAGGGACTAGCGGGAGATCCAAAAACATTCAGTACTTC.

The chain carries TRBV4-2 and TRBJ2-7; 14 bases match TRBD2. The CDR3 runs 19 residues. Losses at the gene ends were 4 bases for V and 4 bases for J; bases not matched to a gene: 15. CDR1 is LGHNA, CDR2 YNFKEQ, per germline. CDR3 residues: CASSRNPGLAGADQYEQYF. DNA for the CDR3: TGTGCCAGCAGCCGGAATCCGGGACTAGCGGGGGCCGATCAGTACGAGCAGTACTTC.

The gene calls are TRBV14 and TRBJ2-1; TRBD2 might be the D (6 bases). Between the trimmed V and J ends, which lost 0 bases and 9 bases, there was a span of 9 bases. The CDR3 extends over 13 amino acids. CDR1 and CDR2 from the germline V gene are SGHDN and FVKESK. The CDR3 reads CASSQDWRGEQFF. The CDR3 bases are TGTGCCAGCAGCCAAGATTGGAGGGGTGAGCAGTTCTTC.

This clone was seen at least ten times. The genes are TRBV12-2 and TRBJ2-6; TRBD2 was called by the table and not checked on the DNA. TRBV12-2 counts as a pseudogene. The CDR3 is 15 amino acids. The CDR3 nucleotides read TGTGCAAGTCGCCCGCGGGCGGCGGGGGCCAACGTCCTGACTTTC. Amino acids: CASRPRAAGANVLTF.

This clone was seen only once. The chain links TRBV3-1 (or the pseudogene TRBV3-2) to TRBJ2-7, with D perhaps matching TRBD2 (5 bases). V shed 4 bases and J shed 6 bases, with 19 bases lying between them. From germline, CDR1 is LGHDT and CDR2 YNNKEL (reference sequence). This CDR3 has 15 amino acids. CDR3 sequence: CASSRFGGLEGEQYF. DNA for the CDR3: TGTGCCAGCAGCCGATTCGGCGGGTTGGAAGGCGAGCAGTACTTC.

The chain carries TRBV7-9 and TRBJ1-4; the D gene is possibly TRBD1 (5 bases). Germline V CDR1 and CDR2: SEHNR, FQNEAQ (reference sequence). The CDR3 has 13 amino acids. V lost 5 bases and J 7 bases, leaving 11 bases between the germline ends. This CDR3 is CASSPLRGEKLFF. As DNA, the CDR3 is TGTGCCAGCAGCCCGTTAAGGGGTGAAAAACTGTTTTTT.

CDR3 protein: CAWTLLRGRGYNYGYTF. CDR3 coding DNA: TGTGCCTGGACACTACTCAGGGGGCGAGGGTATAACTATGGCTACACCTTC. This chain links TRBV30 with TRBJ1-2, with TRBD1 matching over 8 bases. Germline V lookup: CDR1 GTSNPN, CDR2 SVGIG (reference sequence). Trimming removed 4 bases from V and 1 base from J; junction bases left unmatched: 14. The CDR3 loop spans 17 amino acids.